This is a list of T cell receptor beta chains from one sample in a study of T-cell reconstitution after alpha-beta-depleted transplantation in children. TCRdb called the PCR reads again in MiXCR, with one record for every CDR3 protein. The sample consists of 25,000 to 35,000 distinct CDR3 sequences, more than 6% of them appearing once. The input for sequencing was peripheral blood, taken 60 days after TCRalphabeta/CD19-depleted stem cell transplant. These receptor sequences come from a child younger than two who had a stem cell transplant for acute myeloid leukemia, so the T cells may come from the graft donor. CDR3s include the opening cysteine and the closing phenylalanine or tryptophan. Fields, in order: D gene, clone size, V gene, J gene, CDR3 DNA, CDR3 protein. A D gene is named only where the DNA matches it firmly. Clone size is not always given. Where it is, it says once, few, many or a class for expanded clones.

D gene: -
clone size: many
V gene: TRBV7-9
J gene: TRBJ2-5
CDR3 DNA: TGTGCCAGCAGCTTAGCGCCGGAGGCCCAGTACTTC
CDR3 protein: CASSLAPEAQYF

D gene: -
clone size: many
V gene: TRBV13
J gene: TRBJ2-7
CDR3 DNA: TGTGCCAGCAGCCGAGGCAGGGGAGGATACGAGCAGTACTTC
CDR3 protein: CASSRGRGGYEQYF

D gene: -
clone size: -
V gene: TRBV19
J gene: TRBJ1-5
CDR3 DNA: TGTGCCAGTAGTATAATCAAGGGGAGCAATCAGCCCCAGCATTTT
CDR3 protein: CASSIIKGSNQPQHF

D gene: TRBD2
clone size: many
V gene: TRBV4-3
J gene: TRBJ2-7
CDR3 DNA: TGCGCCAGCAGCCAAGATTATAGCGAGACTAGCGCAGTTGGCTACGAGCAGTACTTC
CDR3 protein: CASSQDYSETSAVGYEQYF

D gene: -
clone size: many
V gene: TRBV30
J gene: TRBJ2-5
CDR3 DNA: TGTGCCTGGAGTCCGGTGGTAGAGACCCAGTACTTC
CDR3 protein: CAWSPVVETQYF

D gene: TRBD2
clone size: many
V gene: TRBV12-3/TRBV12-4
J gene: TRBJ2-5
CDR3 DNA: TGCGTTTCCGGGCTAGCGGGAGATAAAGAGACCCAGTACTTC
CDR3 protein: CVSGLAGDKETQYF

D gene: TRBD2
clone size: many
V gene: TRBV29-1
J gene: TRBJ2-5
CDR3 DNA: TGCAGCGTTGACGGACTAGCGGGGGGAGAGACCCAGTACTTC
CDR3 protein: CSVDGLAGGETQYF

D gene: -
clone size: many
V gene: TRBV18
J gene: TRBJ2-7
CDR3 DNA: TGTGCCAGCTCACCTACCCGGGGAGAGGGGCACGAGCAGTACTTC
CDR3 protein: CASSPTRGEGHEQYF

D gene: -
clone size: many
V gene: TRBV12-3/TRBV12-4
J gene: TRBJ1-6
CDR3 DNA: TGTGCCAGCAGGCCACAGGTCTATAATTCACCCCTCCACTTT
CDR3 protein: CASRPQVYNSPLHF

D gene: -
clone size: many
V gene: TRBV29-1
J gene: TRBJ2-2
CDR3 DNA: TGCAGCGTTGAAAACGGGGAGGGGGAGCTGTTTTTT
CDR3 protein: CSVENGEGELFF

D gene: TRBD2
clone size: many
V gene: TRBV10-3
J gene: TRBJ2-3
CDR3 DNA: TGTGCCACCGAGGCCACTAGCGGGAGAGATACGCAGTATTTT
CDR3 protein: CATEATSGRDTQYF

D gene: -
clone size: many
V gene: TRBV4-1
J gene: TRBJ2-1
CDR3 DNA: TGCGCCAGCAGCCAAGGGCTACCCCCCTACAATGAGCAGTTCTTC
CDR3 protein: CASSQGLPPYNEQFF

D gene: TRBD1
clone size: medium-sized
V gene: TRBV6-5
J gene: TRBJ2-2
CDR3 DNA: TGTGCCAGCAGTCTTGACAGGGCTACCGGGGAGCTGTTTTTT
CDR3 protein: CASSLDRATGELFF

D gene: TRBD1
clone size: many
V gene: TRBV7-7
J gene: TRBJ2-7
CDR3 DNA: TGTGCTAGCAGCTCGGTGGCTGAGGACAGGGTGGTCCACGAGCAGTACTTC
CDR3 protein: CASSSVAEDRVVHEQYF

D gene: TRBD1
clone size: many
V gene: TRBV12-3/TRBV12-4
J gene: TRBJ2-7
CDR3 DNA: TGTGCCAGCAGCCCTGGACAGGGGGCCTCCGAGCAGTACTTC
CDR3 protein: CASSPGQGASEQYF

D gene: TRBD2
clone size: many
V gene: TRBV28
J gene: TRBJ2-7
CDR3 DNA: TGTGCCAGCAGTTCCTCCCGCCTAGCGGGAGGCTACGAGCAGTACTTC
CDR3 protein: CASSSSRLAGGYEQYF

D gene: -
clone size: many
V gene: TRBV7-7
J gene: TRBJ2-7
CDR3 DNA: TGTGCTAGCGCCCCGGAGGGCAGGGCCTACGAGCAGTACTTC
CDR3 protein: CASAPEGRAYEQYF

D gene: -
clone size: many
V gene: TRBV14
J gene: TRBJ2-3
CDR3 DNA: TGTGCCAGCAGCCAAGGCCGCAATACGCAGTATTTT
CDR3 protein: CASSQGRNTQYF

D gene: -
clone size: many
V gene: TRBV20-1
J gene: TRBJ2-3
CDR3 DNA: TGCAGTGCCGATAAGACAGATACGCAGTATTTT
CDR3 protein: CSADKTDTQYF

D gene: TRBD1
clone size: many
V gene: TRBV7-9
J gene: TRBJ1-2
CDR3 DNA: TGTGCCAGCAGCGGATCGGGACAGAACTATGGCTACACCTTC
CDR3 protein: CASSGSGQNYGYTF

D gene: TRBD2
clone size: many
V gene: TRBV29-1
J gene: TRBJ2-7
CDR3 DNA: TGCAGCGTTGAAGATCAAGCGGGAGGGCCTTACGAGCAGTACTTC
CDR3 protein: CSVEDQAGGPYEQYF

D gene: -
clone size: many
V gene: TRBV27
J gene: TRBJ2-7
CDR3 DNA: TGTGCCAGCAGGTACTCTGACAAGTACGAGCAGTACTTC
CDR3 protein: CASRYSDKYEQYF

D gene: TRBD2
clone size: many
V gene: TRBV20-1
J gene: TRBJ2-7
CDR3 DNA: TGCAGTGCAAGACTAGCGGGAGGGCACTACGAGCAGTACTTC
CDR3 protein: CSARLAGGHYEQYF

D gene: TRBD1
clone size: many
V gene: TRBV28
J gene: TRBJ1-2
CDR3 DNA: TGTGCCAGCAGGTTCCGGGACAGGGGGCGCGGTAACTATGGCTACACCTTC
CDR3 protein: CASRFRDRGRGNYGYTF

D gene: TRBD2
clone size: many
V gene: TRBV7-8
J gene: TRBJ2-5
CDR3 DNA: TGTGCCAGCAGCTTACCCGCGACTAGCGGGCATCAAGAGACCCAGTACTTC
CDR3 protein: CASSLPATSGHQETQYF

D gene: -
clone size: many
V gene: TRBV29-1
J gene: TRBJ2-7
CDR3 DNA: TGCAGCGTCCGGACGGGTAGCTCCTACGAGCAGTACTTC
CDR3 protein: CSVRTGSSYEQYF

D gene: -
clone size: many
V gene: TRBV7-9
J gene: TRBJ1-2
CDR3 DNA: TGTGCCAGCAGCTTAGAACAGTGGAAGTATGGCTACACCTTC
CDR3 protein: CASSLEQWKYGYTF

D gene: -
clone size: many
V gene: TRBV12-3/TRBV12-4
J gene: TRBJ1-3
CDR3 DNA: TGTGCCAGCAGTTTAGGAGCCGTTCGGGGAAACACCATATATTTT
CDR3 protein: CASSLGAVRGNTIYF

D gene: TRBD2
clone size: many
V gene: TRBV20-1
J gene: TRBJ2-1
CDR3 DNA: TGCAGTGCTAGAGTGCCAGCGGGAGGGCCCGGGAATGAGCAGTTCTTC
CDR3 protein: CSARVPAGGPGNEQFF

D gene: TRBD2
clone size: many
V gene: TRBV6-5
J gene: TRBJ2-1
CDR3 DNA: TGTGCCAGCAGTTCCCAGACTAGCGGGGCTTACAATGAGCAGTTCTTC
CDR3 protein: CASSSQTSGAYNEQFF